This T cell receptor beta chain was profiled in a study of Ad26.COV2.S vaccination and SARS-CoV-2 variants (dated by TCRdb to 2020 to 2022). Describing the broader study: Vaccine-arm donors came from COV1001, a multicentre, randomized, double-blind, placebo-controlled phase I-IIa trial of Ad26.COV2.S in healthy adults. Ad26.COV2.S was given intramuscularly at 5x10^10 or 1x10^11 viral particles, as a single shot or as two shots 56 days apart. TCRbeta repertoire sequencing was used to assess the specificity and breadth of SARS-CoV-2-reactive T cell receptors after Ad26.COV2.S vaccination. A total of some 30 samples were included in the TCR-sequenced set, comprising some 20 Ad26.COV2.S vaccine recipients, 5 placebo recipients and 8 SARS-CoV-2 convalescent individuals. Trial participants were randomized into five groups of five, in which low-dose or high-dose Ad26.COV2.S was given once or twice, or placebo was given on both occasions. Blinding of investigators to trial group allocation was maintained during experiments and outcome assessment.

The treatment or condition tag for this specimen amounts to: roughly 19 received Ad26.COV2.S at low or high dose, single or two shots; about 5 received placebo; per-sample allocation not given. For vaccine and placebo recipients, repertoires were sequenced using samples collected on day 63 after the first injection. In Cohort 1b, around 25 adults aged 18-55 years were enrolled at a single site in Boston, USA, between 29 July and 7 August 2020. Ad26.COV2.S was a replication-incompetent adenovirus type 26 vector expressing a prefusion-stabilized SARS-CoV-2 spike protein from the original Wuhan strain. In this sample, this clone turned up a few times. What antigen it recognizes has not been identified. Per-nucleotide qualities are absent, and no much larger clonotype sits a single base away. The immunoSEQ Assay was the method used to sequence TCRbeta CDR3 regions. After extraction, genomic DNA underwent amplification by bias-controlled multiplex PCR, followed by high-throughput sequencing. As for the authors' bioinformatics: To quantify the absolute abundance of every unique TCRbeta CDR3 region, sequences were collapsed and filtered. T cell fraction was estimated by normalizing TCRbeta template counts to usable DNA, which was measured by amplifying reference genes present in all nucleated cells. Repertoire TCRs were annotated as SARS-CoV-2-specific when V gene, CDR3 amino acid sequence and J gene were exactly matched to a known reactive TCR set. MIRA supplied the reference SARS-CoV-2 TCR set, which was filtered for enrichment in COVID-19-positive ImmuneCODE repertoires so that public or cross-reactive TCRs were removed. Using the MIRA antigens, annotated TCRs were further analysed by specific ORF or by position within an ORF. Breadth was defined as annotated unique rearrangements over total unique productive rearrangements; depth was the summed frequency of those rearrangements. Group comparisons of TCR breadth used two-sided Wilcoxon rank-sum tests. The clones in this table, taken by TCRdb from immuneACCESS, are in-frame only. Not every clone is retained; where verified, under half of the shortfall comes from an unresolved V gene, and the cause of the rest is unknown. The V and J calls and clone size were taken over from that table, and D and trimming were inferred from the DNA. Here the sample has more than 250,000 clones; around 87% occur a single time. Together, the top ten hold around 3.5% of the sample.

The full study reports these points: According to the authors, total T cell responses may have been underestimated by the TCR breadth and depth analyses. After vaccination, spike-specific CD8+ and CD4+ T cell responses were reported to show substantial breadth. Non-spike TCR breadth was comparable between vaccine and placebo recipients, consistent with the vaccine containing only spike. Compared with placebo recipients, Ad26.COV2.S recipients showed higher spike-specific TCR breadth (P = 0.0014). The study was not powered for comparison of responses between vaccine doses or regimens.

The receptor was derived from a person aged 18 to 65 who received the Ad26.COV2.S COVID-19 vaccine or a placebo. Sequencing was performed on peripheral blood, taken in a trial of Ad26.COV2.S vaccine versus placebo.

The DNA sequence is TGTGCCAGCAGCTTAGATGGGAATCAGCCCCAGCATTTT. This encodes CASSLDGNQPQHF. The chain links TRBV7-3 with TRBJ1-5, with the D gene call left open. In the germline V gene, CDR1 corresponds to SGHTA and CDR2 to FQGTGA. From the cysteine up to the phenylalanine, the CDR3 has a length of 13 residues. Here the CDR3 DNA is all that survives: 39 bases in frame from base 1. Between the V and J ends, shortened by 2 bases and 4 bases respectively, the junction contains 6 bases.